The rows below give T cell receptor beta chains drawn from one sample of a study of cytomegalovirus exposure and HLA in healthy donors. Libraries were prepared by immunoSEQ multiplex PCR; TCRdb keeps only in-frame clonotypes and omits some of them. Of 300,000 or so clones in the sample, approximately 85% were seen once. The sequencing input was PBMCs. The source is a man aged 25 to 40 in good health and CMV-seronegative. Both conserved end residues are part of each CDR3. The D gene is left open where the match is weak. Clone size is stated in some rows and not others, as once, few, many or a class when expanded.

>TRBV6-1|TRBD1|TRBJ1-4|-
TGTGCCAGCAGTAGCGAGACAGGGTCTCTTCAAAAACTGTTTTTT
CASSSETGSLQKLFF
>TRBV28|-|TRBJ1-2|once
TGTGCCAGCAGTTTCGAGGGGGACTATGGCTACACCTTC
CASSFEGDYGYTF
>TRBV27|-|TRBJ1-6|-
TGTGCCAGCAGTTCCAGACAGAAACAGAACTCCTATAATTCACCCCTCCACTTT
CASSSRQKQNSYNSPLHF
>TRBV7-8|-|TRBJ1-3|-
TGTGCCAGCAGCCCGGGATTCACTGGAAACACCATATATTTT
CASSPGFTGNTIYF
>TRBV5-6|-|TRBJ1-2|few
TGTGCCAGCAGCTTCGGCTATGGCTACACCTTC
CASSFGYGYTF
>TRBV6-6|TRBD1|TRBJ1-6|many
TGTGCCAGCAGTTACGACAGGGGGCGTATATCACCCCTCCACTTT
CASSYDRGRISPLHF
>TRBV2|-|TRBJ1-6|-
TGTGCCAGCAGTGGCCGACAGATTAGCTCCTATAATTCACCCCTCCACTTT
CASSGRQISSYNSPLHF
>TRBV15|TRBD2|TRBJ2-5|-
TGTGCCACCAGCAGCATTCGACTAGCGGGGGGGCTGGGAGAGACCCAGTACTTC
CATSSIRLAGGLGETQYF
>TRBV7-9|-|TRBJ1-2|once
TGTGCCAGCAGCTTACAGGGGATCTATGGCTACACCTTC
CASSLQGIYGYTF
>TRBV5-5|-|TRBJ2-7|-
TGTGCCAGCAGCTTGACAGGGTTATCCTACGAGCAGTACTTC
CASSLTGLSYEQYF
>TRBV28|TRBD2|TRBJ2-1|-
TGTGCCAGCAGTTTGGTAGCGGGGGGTAATGAGCAGTTCTTC
CASSLVAGGNEQFF
>TRBV5-1|-|TRBJ2-7|-
TGCGCCAGCAGCTTGTCGGGGAACTACGAGCAGTACTTC
CASSLSGNYEQYF
>TRBV6-5|TRBD2|TRBJ2-5|-
TGTGCCAGCAGCCAAGCGGGACAAGAGACCCAGTACTTC
CASSQAGQETQYF
>TRBV4-1|-|TRBJ1-1|-
TGCGCCAGCAGCCAAGTCAGCGTTCGGAACACTGAAGCTTTCTTT
CASSQVSVRNTEAFF
>TRBV6-1|TRBD1|TRBJ2-4|-
TGTGCCAGCAGCGGGAACAGGGGTTGGGAAAACATTCAGTACTTC
CASSGNRGWENIQYF
>TRBV4-1|-|TRBJ2-4|-
TGCGCCAGCAGCCAGCAGTCAGGGGTAGCCAAAAACATTCAGTACTTC
CASSQQSGVAKNIQYF
>TRBV5-1|TRBD1|TRBJ1-5|-
TGCGCCAGCAGCCCCTTCCCGCTACAGGGGACCAATCAGCCCCAGCATTTT
CASSPFPLQGTNQPQHF
>TRBV6-1|-|TRBJ2-1|once
TGTGCCAGCAGTGGGACTACCCCTCCCAATGAGCAGTTCTTC
CASSGTTPPNEQFF
>TRBV5-6|TRBD1|TRBJ1-1|once
TGTGCCAGCAGCTGGGGACAGGGTAAGTTGAACACTGAAGCTTTCTTT
CASSWGQGKLNTEAFF
>TRBV18|TRBD1|TRBJ2-7|-
TGTGCCAGCTCAACCGGGACAGGGAGCTCCTACGAGCAGTACTTC
CASSTGTGSSYEQYF
>TRBV27|TRBD1|TRBJ1-6|once
TGTGCCAGCAGTGACCGGGACAGGGGCCGACAGAGCTCCTATAATTCACCCCTCCACTTT
CASSDRDRGRQSSYNSPLHF
>TRBV2|TRBD2|TRBJ2-3|-
TGTGCCAGCAGTGGTGGACTAGCGGGGCCCACAGATACGCAGTATTTT
CASSGGLAGPTDTQYF
>TRBV9|-|TRBJ1-2|few
TGTGCCAGCAGCGTACAGGGTGGTGGCTACACCTTC
CASSVQGGGYTF
>TRBV7-9|-|TRBJ2-7|-
TGTGCCAGCAGTTTCGAGGGGGGACAGAACTCCTACGAGCAGTACTTC
CASSFEGGQNSYEQYF
>TRBV18|TRBD1|TRBJ2-7|few
TGTGCCAGTTCCACGACAGGGACCTACGAGCAGTACTTC
CASSTTGTYEQYF
>TRBV30|-|TRBJ1-3|-
TGTGCCTGGAGTGTAAGTACATCGGAGGCAAACACCATATATTTT
CAWSVSTSEANTIYF
>TRBV10-3|TRBD1|TRBJ2-3|-
TGTGCCATCAGTGAGACAGGGGGGATCACAGATACGCAGTATTTT
CAISETGGITDTQYF
>TRBV7-7|-|TRBJ2-5|-
TGTGCCAGCAGCTTCAATGCGGGGGCCCAAGAGACCCAGTACTTC
CASSFNAGAQETQYF